One sample yielded the 13 T cell receptor beta chains listed below, sequenced in a study of CD8+CD57+ T cells in acquired aplastic anemia. TCR beta VDJ combinations and CDR3 sequences were profiled from genomic DNA. TCRdb recomputed calls from the reads with MiXCR, one row per CDR3 protein. The table includes roughly 170,000 distinct CDR3 sequences, about half detected once. Individuals selected for sequencing had exhibited CD8+CD57+ cell expansion on flow cytometry. Material: sorted CD4+, CD8+, or CD8+CD57+ T cells (not recorded which) from PBMCs. These receptors came from a human donor with aplastic anemia.

The rearrangement links TRBV10-3 to TRBJ2-7, with 9 bases lining up with TRBD1. V lost 10 bases and J lost 0; bases outside the gene matches: 10. CDR3 length equals 15 residues. Per the germline V gene, CDR1 is ENHRY and CDR2 is SYGVKD. CDR3: CASSQGQGHSYEQYF. DNA of the CDR3: TGTGCCAGTAGTCAAGGACAGGGGCACTCCTACGAGCAGTACTTC.

The gene calls are TRBV9 and TRBJ2-3; tentatively, D is TRBD1 (5 bases). The CDR3 length is 14 residues. Trimming took off 0 bases at V and 3 bases at J, with 8 bases between the two ends. In germline, CDR1 is SGDLS, CDR2 YYNGEE. The CDR3 DNA reads as TGTGCCAGCAGCGTAGTGTCAGGGACAGATACGCAGTATTTT. It translates to CASSVVSGTDTQYF.

This chain links TRBV7-2 with TRBJ2-3; 7 nucleotides match TRBD1. This CDR3 is 11 amino acids long. V lost 11 bases and J lost 3; bases outside the gene matches: 2. The V gene's germline CDR1 is SGHTA and CDR2 FQGNSA. The DNA of the CDR3 is TGTGCCGGACAGGAGACAGATACGCAGTATTTT. Protein sequence: CAGQETDTQYF. Based on the CDR3 plus reference TRBV7-2 and TRBJ2-3, the full variable domain is GAGVSQSPSNKVTEKGKDVELRCDPISGHTALYWYRQSLGQGLEFLIYFQGNSAPDKSGLPSDRFSAERTGGSVSTLTIQRTQQEDSAVYLCAGQETDTQYFGPGTRLTVL.

Turning to this clonotype: Germline is not matched at one junction end, which may reflect a read error. V is TRBV20-1 and J is TRBJ2-5; either TRBD1 or TRBD2 may fit D (8 bases each). CDR3 size: 14 residues. CDR1 is DFQATT and CDR2 is SNEGSKA in the germline V gene (reference sequence). DNA for the CDR3: TGCAGCGCTACGGGGGGGCAGGGGGCTCAGACCCAGTACTTC. Protein product: CSATGGQGAQTQYF.

V is TRBV15 and J is TRBJ2-7, with 9 bases aligning to TRBD1. This CDR3 contains 15 residues. Germline trimming cut 4 bases from V and 4 bases from J; bases unmatched to any gene: 8. Germline CDR1 is LNHNV and CDR2 is YYDKDF (reference sequence). CDR3 bases: TGTGCCACCAGCATCGAGACAGGGGGTTCGTACGAGCAGTACTTC. It encodes CATSIETGGSYEQYF.

As concerns this clonotype: A much larger clone differs by one base, so this may be a read error. The V call is TRBV11-1, the J call TRBJ2-1; 8 nucleotides line up with TRBD2. With 5 bases clipped from V and 10 bases from J, the junction kept 13 bases outside the gene matches. The CDR3 length is 15 residues. CDR1 SGHAT and CDR2 FQDESV come from the germline V gene (reference sequence). CDR3 region: CASSVGLASNWEQFF. The CDR3 nucleotides read TGTGCCAGCAGCGTTGGACTAGCCTCCAATTGGGAGCAGTTCTTC.

Concerning this clonotype itself: Possible read error: a much larger clone is one base away. The J gene is TRBJ2-1, the V gene TRBV5-4; D is possibly TRBD1 (6 bases). V was clipped by 0 bases and J by 4 bases, with 11 bases between them. The germline CDR1 and CDR2 sequences are SGHNT and YYREEE (reference sequence). CDR3 length: 15 amino acids. The CDR3: CASSLGLGAYNEQFF. CDR3 nucleotide sequence: TGTGCCAGCAGCTTGGGTCTGGGGGCTTACAATGAGCAGTTCTTC. The full variable domain, its missing parts supplied by reference TRBV5-4 and TRBJ2-1, is ETGVTQSPTHLIKTRGQQVTLRCSSQSGHNTVSWYQQALGQGPQFIFQYYREEENGRGNFPPRFSGLQFPNYSSELNVNALELDDSALYLCASSLGLGAYNEQFFGPGTRLTVL.

The rearrangement links TRBV12-3 or TRBV12-4 to TRBJ1-3; 7 nucleotides line up with TRBD1. After removal of 8 bases from V and 4 bases from J, the junction contained 5 bases not matched to a gene. CDR3 length: 13 amino acids. The CDR3 reads CASSGDRGNTIYF. The CDR3 DNA reads as TGTGCCAGCTCTGGGGACAGAGGAAACACCATATATTTT.

This chain links TRBV19 with TRBJ1-4; 10 bases map to TRBD1. Per the germline V gene, CDR1 is LNHDA and CDR2 is SQIVND (reference sequence). The CDR3 is 18 residues long. The V segment lost 8 bases and the J segment 2 bases; nucleotides outside the gene matches: 14. CDR3 in DNA: TGTGCCAGTCAGCCAAATCCGGGACAGGGGACGACTAATGAAAAACTGTTTTTT. This gives the protein CASQPNPGQGTTNEKLFF.

V gene TRBV20-1 combines with J gene TRBJ1-3; tentatively, D is TRBD1 (5 bases). The germline V and J ends were trimmed by 3 bases and 4 bases, with 19 bases remaining between them. The V gene's germline CDR1 is DFQATT and CDR2 SNEGSKA (reference sequence). This CDR3 has 16 amino acids. The CDR3 spells CSARSPGTAVGNTIYF. CDR3 in DNA: TGCAGTGCTAGGAGCCCGGGGACTGCAGTGGGAAACACCATATATTTT.

This clonotype was picked up a small number of times. The chain joins TRBV28 to TRBJ1-4, with D uncertain. Germline-derived CDR1 and CDR2 are MDHEN and SYDVKM. This CDR3 has 15 amino acids. V was clipped by 3 bases and J by 2 bases, with 10 bases between them. The CDR3, as DNA: TGTGCCAGCAGTTTGGTCGGGAGGACTAATGAAAAACTGTTTTTT. Its protein product is CASSLVGRTNEKLFF.

This clonotype was seen only once. One end of the junction is discordant with germline, which a read error may explain. The chain has TRBV15 and TRBJ1-2; perhaps TRBD1 as D (6 bases). Germline V gives CDR1 LNHNV, CDR2 YYDKDF (reference sequence). The CDR3 loop spans 13 amino acids. In DNA form, the CDR3 reads TGCGCCACCAGCAGCCGACAGGTCTATGGCTACACCTTC. It specifies CATSSRQVYGYTF. Drawing the rest from reference TRBV15 and TRBJ1-2, the complete variable domain is DAMVIQNPRYQVTQFGKPVTLSCSQTLNHNVMYWYQQKSSQAPKLLFHYYDKDFNNEADTPDNFQSRRPNTSFCFLDIRSPGLGDTAMYLCATSSRQVYGYTFGSGTRLTVV.

In this sample, this clonotype turned up many times. The V gene is TRBV24-1, the J gene TRBJ2-1, with 8 bases matching TRBD1. The germline V gene encodes CDR1 KGHDR and CDR2 SFDVKD. Germline trimming cut 2 bases from V and 6 bases from J; bases unmatched to any gene: 8. The CDR3 covers 16 residues. The CDR3 DNA reads as TGTGCCACCAGTGATTCCGGGACAGGTAGTGCCAATGAGCAGTTCTTC. Its protein product is CATSDSGTGSANEQFF.